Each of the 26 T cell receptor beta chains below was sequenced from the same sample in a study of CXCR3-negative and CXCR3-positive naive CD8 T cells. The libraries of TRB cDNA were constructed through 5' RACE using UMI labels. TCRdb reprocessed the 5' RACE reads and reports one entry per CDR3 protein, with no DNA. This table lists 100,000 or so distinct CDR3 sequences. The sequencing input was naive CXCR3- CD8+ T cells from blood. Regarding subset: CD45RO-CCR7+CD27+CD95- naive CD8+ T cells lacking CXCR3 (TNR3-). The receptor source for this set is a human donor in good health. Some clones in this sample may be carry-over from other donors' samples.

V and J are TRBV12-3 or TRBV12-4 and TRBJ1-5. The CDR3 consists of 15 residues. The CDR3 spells CASSLSHGSNQPQHF.

The CDR3 spells CASSLLGPGASYNEQFF. The chain links TRBV28 to TRBJ2-1; TCRdb designates TRBD2, a call that cannot be tested without DNA. The CDR3 loop spans 17 amino acids. Looked up from germline, CDR1 is MDHEN and CDR2 is SYDVKM. Drawing the rest from reference TRBV28 and TRBJ2-1, the complete variable domain is DVKVTQSSRYLVKRTGEKVFLECVQDMDHENMFWYRQDPGLGLRLIYFSYDVKMKEKGDIPEGYSVSREKKERFSLILESASTNQTSMYLCASSLLGPGASYNEQFFGPGTRLTVL.

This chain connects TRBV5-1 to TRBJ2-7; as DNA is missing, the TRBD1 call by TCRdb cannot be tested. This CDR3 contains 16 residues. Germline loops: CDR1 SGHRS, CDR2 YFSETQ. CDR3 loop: CASSLDGGGTWYEQYF.

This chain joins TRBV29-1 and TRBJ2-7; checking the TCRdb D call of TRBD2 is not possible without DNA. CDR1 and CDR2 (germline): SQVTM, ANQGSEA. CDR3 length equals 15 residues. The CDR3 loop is CSVEVAGVDLYEQYF.

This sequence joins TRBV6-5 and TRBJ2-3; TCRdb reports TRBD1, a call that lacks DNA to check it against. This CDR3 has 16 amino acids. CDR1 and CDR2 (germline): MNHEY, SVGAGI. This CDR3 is CASSSRQGWNTDTQYF.

CDR3 loop: CASSLRSESSYNEQFF. V and J are TRBV5-1 and TRBJ2-1. Germline V gene sequence: CDR1 SGHRS, CDR2 YFSETQ. CDR3 length equals 16 residues.

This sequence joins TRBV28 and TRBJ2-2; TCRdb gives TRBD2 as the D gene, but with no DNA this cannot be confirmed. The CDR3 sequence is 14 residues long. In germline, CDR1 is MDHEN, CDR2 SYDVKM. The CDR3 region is CASSPHLGSGELFF. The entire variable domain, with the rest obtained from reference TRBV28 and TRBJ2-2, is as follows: DVKVTQSSRYLVKRTGEKVFLECVQDMDHENMFWYRQDPGLGLRLIYFSYDVKMKEKGDIPEGYSVSREKKERFSLILESASTNQTSMYLCASSPHLGSGELFFGEGSRLTVL.

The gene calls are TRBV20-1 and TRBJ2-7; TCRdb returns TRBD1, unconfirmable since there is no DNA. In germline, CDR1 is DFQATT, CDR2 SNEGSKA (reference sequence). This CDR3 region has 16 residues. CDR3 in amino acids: CSARMAGTGDSYEQYF.

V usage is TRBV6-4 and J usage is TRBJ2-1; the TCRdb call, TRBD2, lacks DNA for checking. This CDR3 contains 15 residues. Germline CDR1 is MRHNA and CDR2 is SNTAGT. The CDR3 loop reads CASSDMGGEGDEQFF.

The CDR3 reads CASSSYRDNYGYTF. V gene TRBV27 combines with J gene TRBJ1-2; with no DNA, the TCRdb D assignment of TRBD1 cannot be verified. CDR1 and CDR2 from the germline V gene are MNHEY and SMNVEV (reference sequence). The length of the CDR3 is 14 residues.

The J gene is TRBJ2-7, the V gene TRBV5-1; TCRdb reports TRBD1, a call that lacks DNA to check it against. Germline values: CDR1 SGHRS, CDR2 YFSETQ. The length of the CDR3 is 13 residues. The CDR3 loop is CASSGRTGHEQYF.

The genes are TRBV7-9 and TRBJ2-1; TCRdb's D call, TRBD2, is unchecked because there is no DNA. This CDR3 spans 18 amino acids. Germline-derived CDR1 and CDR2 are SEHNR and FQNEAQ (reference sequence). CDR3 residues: CASSLVQLANSSYNEQFF.

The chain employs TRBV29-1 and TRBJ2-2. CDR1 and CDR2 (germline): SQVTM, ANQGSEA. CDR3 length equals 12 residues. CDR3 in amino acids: CSVYRPTGELFF.

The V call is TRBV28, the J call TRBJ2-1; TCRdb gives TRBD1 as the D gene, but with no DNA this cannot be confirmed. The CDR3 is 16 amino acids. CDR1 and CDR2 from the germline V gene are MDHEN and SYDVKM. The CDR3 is CASTASGTENYNEQFF.

The CDR3 protein is CSASSFSANTEAFF. This chain connects TRBV20-1 to TRBJ1-1. This CDR3 comprises 14 residues. The germline V gene encodes CDR1 DFQATT and CDR2 SNEGSKA (reference sequence).

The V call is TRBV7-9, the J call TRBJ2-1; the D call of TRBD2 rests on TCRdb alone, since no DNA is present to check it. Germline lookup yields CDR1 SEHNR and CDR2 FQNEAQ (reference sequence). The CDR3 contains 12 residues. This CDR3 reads CASSGGMNEQFF.

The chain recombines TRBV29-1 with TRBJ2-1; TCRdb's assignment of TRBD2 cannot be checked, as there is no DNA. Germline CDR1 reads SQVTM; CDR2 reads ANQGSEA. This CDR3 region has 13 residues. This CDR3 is CSHLGGRGDEQFF.

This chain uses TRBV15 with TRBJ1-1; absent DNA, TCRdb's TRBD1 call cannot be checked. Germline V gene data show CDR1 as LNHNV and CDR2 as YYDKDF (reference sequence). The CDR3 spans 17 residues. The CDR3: CATSRADREWRRTEAFF. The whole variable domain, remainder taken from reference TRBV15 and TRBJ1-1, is DAMVIQNPRYQVTQFGKPVTLSCSQTLNHNVMYWYQQKSSQAPKLLFHYYDKDFNNEADTPDNFQSRRPNTSFCFLDIRSPGLGDTAMYLCATSRADREWRRTEAFFGQGTRLTVV.

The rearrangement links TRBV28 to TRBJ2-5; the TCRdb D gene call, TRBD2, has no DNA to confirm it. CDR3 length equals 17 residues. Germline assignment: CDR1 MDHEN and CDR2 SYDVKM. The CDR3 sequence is CASSIRTSGSIMETQYF.

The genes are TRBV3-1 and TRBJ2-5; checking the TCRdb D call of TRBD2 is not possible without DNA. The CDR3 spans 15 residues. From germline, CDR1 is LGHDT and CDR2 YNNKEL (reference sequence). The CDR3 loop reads CASSPIEAGKETQYF.

The CDR3 spells CASSPGVAEQFF. The gene calls are TRBV18 and TRBJ2-1; TCRdb's D gene call, TRBD2, goes unchecked for lack of DNA. The germline CDR1 and CDR2 sequences are KGHSH and LQKENI. The CDR3 contains 12 residues.

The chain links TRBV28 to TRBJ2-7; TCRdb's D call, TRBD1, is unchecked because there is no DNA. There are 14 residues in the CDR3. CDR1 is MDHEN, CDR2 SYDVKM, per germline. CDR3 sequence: CASSPTTGSYEQYF.

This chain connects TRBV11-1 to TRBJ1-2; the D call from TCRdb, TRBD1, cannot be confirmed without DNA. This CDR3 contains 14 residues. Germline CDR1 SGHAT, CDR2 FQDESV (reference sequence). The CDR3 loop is CASSSDRVDYGYTF.

This CDR3 reads CASSLGQAELFF. The V gene is TRBV28, the J gene TRBJ2-2; no DNA is available, so the TRBD1 call from TCRdb remains unchecked. The V gene's germline CDR1 is MDHEN and CDR2 SYDVKM. The CDR3 covers 12 residues.

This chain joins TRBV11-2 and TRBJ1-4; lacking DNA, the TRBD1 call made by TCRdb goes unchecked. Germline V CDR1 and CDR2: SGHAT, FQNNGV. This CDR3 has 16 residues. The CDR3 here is CASSQGTLATNEKLFF.

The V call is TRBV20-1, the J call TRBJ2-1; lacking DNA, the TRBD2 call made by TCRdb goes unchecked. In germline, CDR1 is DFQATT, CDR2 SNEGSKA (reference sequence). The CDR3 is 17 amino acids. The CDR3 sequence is CSASLAAGGQLKDEQFF.